This entry features one T cell receptor (beta chain) sequence. No antigen is known for it. This entry is derived from a study of a mutant IDH1 vaccine in newly diagnosed glioma. V lost 7 bases and J lost 7; bases outside the gene matches: 8. Germline lookup yields CDR1 LNHDA and CDR2 SQIVND (reference sequence). The CDR3 has 13 residues. Time point reported: week 5, during vaccination. Each dose delivered 300 ug of mutant IDH1 20-mer peptide subcutaneously with imiquimod. Only in-frame clones appear in the TCRdb table, and some are missing; sequencing was by immunoSEQ multiplex PCR. This sample carries 70,000 to 100,000 clones, more than 85% of them seen once, and the ten largest clones take roughly 0.56%.

The sequencing here drew on PBMCs, taken from a glioma patient whose treatment included an IDH1 peptide vaccine. This sequence was found in a woman aged 45-65 years with glioma. The rearrangement links TRBV19 to TRBJ2-5; the match to TRBD1 covers 8 bases. The CDR3 spells CASNDRGDGTQYF. Here the CDR3 DNA reads TGTGCCAGTAACGACAGGGGCGACGGGACCCAGTACTTC.